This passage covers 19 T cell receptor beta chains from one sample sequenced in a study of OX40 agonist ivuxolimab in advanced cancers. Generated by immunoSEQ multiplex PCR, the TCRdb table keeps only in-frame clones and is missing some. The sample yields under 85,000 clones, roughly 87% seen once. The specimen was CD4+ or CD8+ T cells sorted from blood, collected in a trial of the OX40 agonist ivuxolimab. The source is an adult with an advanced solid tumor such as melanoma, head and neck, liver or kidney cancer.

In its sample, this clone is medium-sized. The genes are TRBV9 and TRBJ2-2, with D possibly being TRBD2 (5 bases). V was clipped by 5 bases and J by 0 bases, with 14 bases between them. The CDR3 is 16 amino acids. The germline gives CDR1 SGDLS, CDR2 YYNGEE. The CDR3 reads CASRSLSGANTGELFF. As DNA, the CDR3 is TGTGCCAGCAGGTCGTTGAGCGGAGCGAACACCGGGGAGCTGTTTTTT.

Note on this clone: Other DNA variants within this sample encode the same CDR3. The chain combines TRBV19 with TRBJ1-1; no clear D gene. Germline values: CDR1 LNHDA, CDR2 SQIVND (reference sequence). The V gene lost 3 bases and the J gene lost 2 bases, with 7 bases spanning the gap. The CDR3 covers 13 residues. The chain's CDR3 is CASSMGRNTEAFF. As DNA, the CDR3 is TGTGCCAGTAGTATGGGAAGAAACACTGAAGCTTTCTTT.

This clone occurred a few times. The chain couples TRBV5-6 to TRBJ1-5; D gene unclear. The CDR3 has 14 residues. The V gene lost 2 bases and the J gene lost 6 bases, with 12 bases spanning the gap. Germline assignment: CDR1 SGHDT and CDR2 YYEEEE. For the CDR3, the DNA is TGTGCCAGCAGCTTTGGGGTGGAAGGTCAGCCCCAGCATTTT. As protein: CASSFGVEGQPQHF.

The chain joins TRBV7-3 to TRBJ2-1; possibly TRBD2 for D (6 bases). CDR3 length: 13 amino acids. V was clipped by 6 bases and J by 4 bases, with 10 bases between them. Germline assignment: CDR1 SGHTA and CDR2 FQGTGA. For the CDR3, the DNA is TGTGCCAGCAGGGGCGGGAATTACAATGAGCAGTTCTTC. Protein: CASRGGNYNEQFF.

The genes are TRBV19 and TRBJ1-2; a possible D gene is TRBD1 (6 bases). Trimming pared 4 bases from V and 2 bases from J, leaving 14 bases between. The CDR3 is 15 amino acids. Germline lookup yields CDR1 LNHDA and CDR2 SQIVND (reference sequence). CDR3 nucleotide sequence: TGTGCCAGTAGTACCCCCGGAACAGGGAACTATGGCTACACCTTC. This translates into CASSTPGTGNYGYTF.

The CDR3 is CASSLAPGNSNYGYTF. In nucleotides, the CDR3 is TGTGCCAGCAGCTTGGCGCCCGGAAACTCTAACTATGGCTACACCTTC. The V call is TRBV5-5, the J call TRBJ1-2; no clear D. Germline CDR1 is SGHKS and CDR2 is YYEKEE (reference sequence). Deletions cut 0 bases from V and 0 bases from J, with 12 bases between. The CDR3 length is 16 residues.

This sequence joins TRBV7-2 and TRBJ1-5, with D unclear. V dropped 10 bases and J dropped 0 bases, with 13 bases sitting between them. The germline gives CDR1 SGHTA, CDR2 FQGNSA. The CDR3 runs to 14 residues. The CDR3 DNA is TGTGCCACCCATCCCGGTGATAGCAATCAGCCCCAGCATTTT. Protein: CATHPGDSNQPQHF.

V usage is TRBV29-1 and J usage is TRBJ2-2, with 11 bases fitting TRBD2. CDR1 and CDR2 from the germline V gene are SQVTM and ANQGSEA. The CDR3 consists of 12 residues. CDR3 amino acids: CSGTSGTGELFF. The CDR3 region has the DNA TGCAGTGGGACTAGCGGCACCGGGGAGCTGTTTTTT.

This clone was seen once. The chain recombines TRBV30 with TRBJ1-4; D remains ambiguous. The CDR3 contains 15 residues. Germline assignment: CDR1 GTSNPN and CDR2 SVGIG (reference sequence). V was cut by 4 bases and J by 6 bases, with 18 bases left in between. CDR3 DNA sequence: TGTGCCTGGACCCTCCTAGCAAGTCGTCATGAAAAACTGTTTTTT. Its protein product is CAWTLLASRHEKLFF.

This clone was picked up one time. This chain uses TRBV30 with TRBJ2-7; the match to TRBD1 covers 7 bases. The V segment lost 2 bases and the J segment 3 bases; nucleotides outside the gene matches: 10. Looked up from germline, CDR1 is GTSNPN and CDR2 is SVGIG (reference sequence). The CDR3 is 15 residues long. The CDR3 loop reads CAWSPAQGDLYEQYF. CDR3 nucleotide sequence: TGTGCCTGGAGTCCTGCCCAGGGGGACCTCTACGAGCAGTACTTC.

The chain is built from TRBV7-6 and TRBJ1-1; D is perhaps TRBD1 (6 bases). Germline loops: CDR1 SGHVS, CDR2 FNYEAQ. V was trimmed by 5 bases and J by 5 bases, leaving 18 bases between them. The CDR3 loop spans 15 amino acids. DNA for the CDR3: TGTGCCAGCAGCCAGCTAACAGGGTTTGGTACTGAAGCTTTCTTT. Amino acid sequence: CASSQLTGFGTEAFF.

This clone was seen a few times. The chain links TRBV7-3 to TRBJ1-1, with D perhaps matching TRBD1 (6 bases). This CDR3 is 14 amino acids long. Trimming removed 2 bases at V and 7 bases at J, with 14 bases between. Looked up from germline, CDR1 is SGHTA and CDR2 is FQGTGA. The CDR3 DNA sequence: TGTGCCAGCAGCTTAGGTCCTGGGGGCTTTGAAGCTTTCTTT. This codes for CASSLGPGGFEAFF.

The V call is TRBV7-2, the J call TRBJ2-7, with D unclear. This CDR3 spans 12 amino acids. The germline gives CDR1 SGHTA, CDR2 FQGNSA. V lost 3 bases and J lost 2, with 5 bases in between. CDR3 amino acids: CASSFGPYEQYF. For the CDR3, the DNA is TGTGCCAGCAGCTTTGGGCCCTACGAGCAGTACTTC.

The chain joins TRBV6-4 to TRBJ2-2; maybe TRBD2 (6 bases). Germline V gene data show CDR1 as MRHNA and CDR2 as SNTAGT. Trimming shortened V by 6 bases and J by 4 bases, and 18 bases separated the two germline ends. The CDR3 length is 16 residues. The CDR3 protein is CASRDRDSLRTGELFF. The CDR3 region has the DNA TGTGCCAGCAGAGACCGGGACTCCCTCCGCACCGGGGAGCTGTTTTTT.

The CDR3 spells CSGGRTGMETEAFF. The CDR3 bases are TGCAGCGGGGGGCGGACAGGGATGGAGACTGAAGCTTTCTTT. This chain links TRBV29-1 with TRBJ1-1, with 8 bases that match TRBD1. The CDR3 totals 14 residues. V lost 7 bases and J lost 5; bases outside the gene matches: 12. CDR1 is SQVTM and CDR2 is ANQGSEA in the germline V gene.

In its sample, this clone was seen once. The CDR3 nucleotides read TGCGCCAGCAGCTTGTTTGGTTCTCTCACTGAAGCTTTCTTT. Its translation: CASSLFGSLTEAFF. J is TRBJ1-1 and V is TRBV5-1; D is unclear. The CDR3 is 14 amino acids. V was clipped by 1 base and J by 4 bases, with 11 bases between them. The V gene's germline CDR1 is SGHRS and CDR2 YFSETQ.

CDR3 nucleotide sequence: TGTGCCAGCAGCTTGGGCTGGCAGGCTGGAAACACCATATATTTT. As protein: CASSLGWQAGNTIYF. The chain links TRBV5-6 to TRBJ1-3; D is undetermined. The CDR3 loop spans 15 amino acids. The V and J ends lost 0 bases and 2 bases respectively, with 9 bases between them. Germline V lookup: CDR1 SGHDT, CDR2 YYEEEE.

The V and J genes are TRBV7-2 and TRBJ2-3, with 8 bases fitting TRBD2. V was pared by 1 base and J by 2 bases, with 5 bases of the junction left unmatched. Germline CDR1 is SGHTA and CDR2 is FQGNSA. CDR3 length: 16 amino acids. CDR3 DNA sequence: TGTGCCAGCAGCTTAGGATACGGGGGGGCCACAGATACGCAGTATTTT. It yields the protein CASSLGYGGATDTQYF. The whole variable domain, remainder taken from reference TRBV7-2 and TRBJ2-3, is GAGVSQSPSNKVTEKGKDVELRCDPISGHTALYWYRQSLGQGLEFLIYFQGNSAPDKSGLPSDRFSAERTGGSVSTLTIQRTQQEDSAVYLCASSLGYGGATDTQYFGPGTRLTVL.

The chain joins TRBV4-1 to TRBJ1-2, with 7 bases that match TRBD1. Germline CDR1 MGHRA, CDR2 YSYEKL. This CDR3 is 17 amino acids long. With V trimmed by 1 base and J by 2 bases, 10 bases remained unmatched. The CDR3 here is CASSQGPRDSENYGYTF. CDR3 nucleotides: TGCGCCAGCAGCCAAGGCCCCCGGGACAGCGAAAACTATGGCTACACCTTC.